This is a list of T cell receptor beta chains from one sample in a study of blood T cells in healthy people across ages. TCRdb called the 5' RACE reads again in MiXCR, with one record for every CDR3 protein. This sample carries more than 1 million distinct CDR3 sequences, more than 35% of them seen once, and the ten largest clones take approximately 17%. Material: blood. The receptors come from a woman aged 60 to 75 in good health. CDR3s include the opening cysteine and the closing phenylalanine or tryptophan. The order of the fields is CDR3 protein, CDR3 DNA, CDR3 length, J gene, D gene, V gene, clone size. A D gene is named only where the DNA matches it firmly. Part of the rows lack a size; the others show once, few, many or a class for expanded clones.

CDR3 protein: CASSELAGAYNEQYF
CDR3 DNA: TGTGCCAGCAGTGAACTAGCGGGGGCATACAATGAGCAGTACTTC
CDR3 length: 15
J gene: TRBJ2-5
D gene: TRBD2
V gene: TRBV2
clone size: .

CDR3 protein: CASSDPTGQGGYNEQFF
CDR3 DNA: TGCGCCAGCAGCGACCCAACCGGACAGGGAGGTTACAATGAGCAGTTCTTC
CDR3 length: 17
J gene: TRBJ2-1
D gene: TRBD1
V gene: TRBV4-1
clone size: .

CDR3 protein: CASSLWGMNTGELFF
CDR3 DNA: TGTGCCAGCAGTTTATGGGGAATGAACACCGGGGAGCTGTTTTTT
CDR3 length: 15
J gene: TRBJ2-2
D gene: .
V gene: TRBV28
clone size: few

CDR3 protein: CASSYLAEVYEQYF
CDR3 DNA: TGTGCCAGCAGTTACCTAGCGGAGGTCTACGAGCAGTACTTC
CDR3 length: 14
J gene: TRBJ2-7
D gene: TRBD2
V gene: TRBV6-6
clone size: .

CDR3 protein: CASSQALGSYNEQFF
CDR3 DNA: TGTGCCAGCAGCCAAGCCTTGGGGTCTTACAATGAGCAGTTCTTC
CDR3 length: 15
J gene: TRBJ2-1
D gene: .
V gene: TRBV3-1
clone size: .

CDR3 protein: CASSGTAGAETQYF
CDR3 DNA: TGTGCCAGCAGCGGGACAGCGGGAGCAGAGACCCAGTACTTC
CDR3 length: 14
J gene: TRBJ2-5
D gene: .
V gene: TRBV7-2
clone size: many

CDR3 protein: CATSSFTGASINEQYF
CDR3 DNA: TGTGCCACCAGCAGCTTCACAGGGGCTTCTATCAATGAGCAGTACTTC
CDR3 length: 16
J gene: TRBJ2-7
D gene: TRBD1
V gene: TRBV15
clone size: .

CDR3 protein: CATSRDPGLAVNEQFF
CDR3 DNA: TGTGCCACCAGCAGGGACCCGGGACTAGCGGTTAATGAGCAGTTCTTC
CDR3 length: 16
J gene: TRBJ2-1
D gene: TRBD2
V gene: TRBV15
clone size: .

CDR3 protein: CASSQPRTAFLNEQYF
CDR3 DNA: TGTGCCAGCAGCCAACCCCGGACAGCGTTCCTGAACGAGCAGTACTTC
CDR3 length: 16
J gene: TRBJ2-7
D gene: .
V gene: TRBV6-5
clone size: few

CDR3 protein: CSAKHQLSTDTQYF
CDR3 DNA: TGCAGTGCTAAGCACCAGCTCAGCACAGATACGCAGTATTTT
CDR3 length: 14
J gene: TRBJ2-3
D gene: .
V gene: TRBV20-1
clone size: .